The source of this TCR beta chain is a study of radiation and T cells in renal cell carcinoma. Only a few counts were recorded for this clone. Time point indicated: baseline pretreatment blood. Treatment specified: 15 Gy SBRT to primary tumor, nephrectomy 4 weeks later. Profiling relied on immunoSEQ multiplex PCR, and the TCRdb table lists in-frame clones only, not all of them. The profile shows 150,000 or so clones, around nine tenths of them singletons. The CDR3 totals 14 residues. Germline V CDR1 and CDR2: SGHKS, YYEKEE (reference sequence). Between the trimmed V and J ends, which lost 2 bases and 7 bases, there was a span of 12 bases.

The specimen was blood, collected from a patient whose treatment included radiotherapy and nephrectomy. This chain connects TRBV5-5 to TRBJ1-4; D uncertain. The receptor was isolated from a woman between 50 and 59 years old with renal cell carcinoma. The chain's CDR3 is CASSFSGELEKLFF. The CDR3 DNA is TGTGCCAGCAGCTTTTCCGGGGAACTTGAAAAACTGTTTTTT.